Below are 20 T cell receptor beta chains sequenced from a single sample in a study of control samples from healthy donors and cancer patients. Sequenced by immunoSEQ multiplex PCR; TCRdb stores in-frame clones only, minus some. The sample yields approximately 58,000 clones, approximately 87% seen once. Source material: PBMCs. These receptors were collected from a woman in her sixties with lung cancer.

The chain links TRBV4-1 to TRBJ1-3; D is uncertain. This CDR3 is built from 15 residues. Looked up from germline, CDR1 is MGHRA and CDR2 is YSYEKL. The V end lost 0 bases, the J end lost 0 bases, and 6 bases lay between the germline ends. CDR3 DNA: TGCGCCAGCAGCCAAGATTCGAACTCTGGAAACACCATATATTTT. This sequence encodes CASSQDSNSGNTIYF.

This chain connects TRBV29-1 to TRBJ2-5; no definite D call. V was shortened by 6 bases and J by 0 bases, with 5 bases between the two germline ends. Germline assignment: CDR1 SQVTM and CDR2 ANQGSEA. The CDR3 runs to 11 residues. DNA for the CDR3: TGCAGCGTGAACAACCAAGAGACCCAGTACTTC. Translating gives CSVNNQETQYF.

The CDR3 reads CASSPRTGGDEQFF. In DNA form, the CDR3 reads TGTGCCAGCAGTCCCCGGACAGGGGGCGATGAGCAGTTCTTC. This chain uses TRBV6-2 or TRBV6-3 with TRBJ2-1; 11 nucleotides line up with TRBD1. J lost 8 bases, V lost 5 bases, and 5 bases had no gene match. Germline-derived CDR1 and CDR2 are MNHEY and SVGEGT. The CDR3 has 14 residues.

V and J are TRBV27 and TRBJ1-1, with D maybe TRBD1 (6 bases). Trimming shortened V by 5 bases and J by 5 bases, and 18 bases separated the two germline ends. CDR1 is MNHEY, CDR2 SMNVEV, per germline (reference sequence). This CDR3 is 15 amino acids long. CDR3 sequence: CASSQQGMGVTEAFF. CDR3 nucleotides: TGTGCCAGCAGTCAACAGGGTATGGGCGTGACTGAAGCTTTCTTT.

The chain joins TRBV7-8 to TRBJ2-7; TRBD1 matches at 10 bases. J lost 3 bases, V lost 4 bases, and 18 bases had no gene match. Germline CDR1 is SGHVS and CDR2 is FQNEAQ. The CDR3 spans 19 residues. In DNA, the CDR3 is TGTGCCAGCAGCTCCACCCTTCCTATACCGGGACAGGGGCTCTACGAGCAGTACTTC. As protein: CASSSTLPIPGQGLYEQYF.

V usage is TRBV9 and J usage is TRBJ1-2; no clear D gene. The length of the CDR3 is 14 residues. V lost 3 bases, J lost 4 bases, and 13 bases lay in between. Germline V gene lookup returns CDR1 SGDLS and CDR2 YYNGEE. CDR3 protein: CASSATGILYGYTF. The CDR3 region has the DNA TGTGCCAGCAGCGCCACCGGGATCCTCTATGGCTACACCTTC.

This clone was observed once. CDR3 loop: CASSRQGNEKLFF. DNA of the CDR3: TGCGCCAGCAGCAGACAGGGGAACGAAAAACTGTTTTTT. J is TRBJ1-4 and V is TRBV5-1; 8 bases are a match to TRBD1. After removal of 4 bases from V and 8 bases from J, the junction contained 4 bases not matched to a gene. CDR3 size: 13 residues. From germline, CDR1 is SGHRS and CDR2 YFSETQ.

V usage is TRBV30 and J usage is TRBJ2-3; 10 positions agree with TRBD1. CDR3 length: 13 amino acids. From germline, CDR1 is GTSNPN and CDR2 SVGIG (reference sequence). Trimming took 8 bases from V and 2 from J; bases not matched to a gene: 4. CDR3 nucleotide sequence: TGTGCCCGGGACAGGGGATCCACAGATACGCAGTATTTT. Translation: CARDRGSTDTQYF.

This sequence joins TRBV24-1 and TRBJ2-1; TRBD2 aligns across 8 bases. CDR1 and CDR2 (germline): KGHDR, SFDVKD. The length of the CDR3 is 16 residues. Losses at the gene ends were 0 bases for V and 8 bases for J; bases not matched to a gene: 8. CDR3 nucleotide sequence: TGTGCCACCAGTGATTTGCGAGCGGGAGCTTACGATGAGCAGTTCTTC. This translates into CATSDLRAGAYDEQFF.

In its sample, this clone was seen once. One junction end disagrees with the germline gene, perhaps due to a read error. J is TRBJ2-7 and V is TRBV28, with 11 nucleotides matching TRBD1. Germline CDR1 reads MDHEN; CDR2 reads SYDVKM. The CDR3 extends over 15 amino acids. The CDR3 reads CASCLPGQGAYEQYF. The CDR3, as DNA: TGTGCCAGCTGTTTACCGGGACAGGGGGCCTACGAGCAGTACTTC.

The V call is TRBV5-4, the J call TRBJ2-3; possibly TRBD2 for D (5 bases). The CDR3 is 14 amino acids. The V end was cut by 7 bases, the J end by 4 bases, with 16 bases between. The germline V gene encodes CDR1 SGHNT and CDR2 YYREEE (reference sequence). For the CDR3, the DNA is TGTGCCAGCGGCCCCGACTCAGCGGCAGATACGCAGTATTTT. Its protein product is CASGPDSAADTQYF.

The V and J genes are TRBV5-1 and TRBJ1-1, with unresolved D. The V gene lost 0 bases and the J gene lost 4 bases, with 13 bases spanning the gap. CDR1 SGHRS and CDR2 YFSETQ come from the germline V gene. There are 15 residues in the CDR3. The CDR3 is CASSLEAGPGTEAFF. CDR3 nucleotide sequence: TGCGCCAGCAGCTTGGAGGCAGGCCCAGGCACTGAAGCTTTCTTT.

The V gene is TRBV11-1, the J gene TRBJ2-2; D is undetermined. The germline V gene has CDR1 SGHAT and CDR2 FQDESV (reference sequence). The CDR3 extends over 14 amino acids. Trimming took 5 bases from V and 0 from J, leaving 7 bases between them. CDR3 sequence reads: CASSRDPNTGELFF. The CDR3 DNA is TGTGCCAGCAGCCGAGATCCGAACACCGGGGAGCTGTTTTTT.

The rearrangement uses TRBV5-6 and TRBJ1-5, with 8 nucleotides matching TRBD1. With 4 bases clipped from V and 8 bases from J, the junction kept 8 bases outside the gene matches. Germline loops: CDR1 SGHDT, CDR2 YYEEEE. The CDR3 extends over 14 amino acids. This CDR3 reads CASSARTGWEPQHF. As DNA, the CDR3 is TGTGCCAGCAGCGCCCGGACAGGGTGGGAGCCCCAGCATTTT.

This chain links TRBV2 with TRBJ1-4; D may be TRBD1 (6 bases). Trimming pared 1 base from V and 8 bases from J, leaving 14 bases between. Germline CDR1 and CDR2: SNHLY and FYNNEI. This CDR3 spans 15 amino acids. CDR3 sequence reads: CASSEGLGGREKLFF. In DNA, the CDR3 is TGTGCCAGCAGTGAAGGACTCGGGGGCCGAGAAAAACTGTTTTTT.

V usage is TRBV7-9 and J usage is TRBJ2-5; 7 bases are shared with TRBD2. The V gene end was trimmed by 7 bases and the J gene end by 5 bases; junction bases not matched to a gene: 7. The germline V gene encodes CDR1 SEHNR and CDR2 FQNEAQ (reference sequence). The CDR3 totals 13 residues. The CDR3 is CASTQLAPETQYF. The CDR3 DNA sequence: TGTGCCAGCACCCAACTAGCGCCGGAGACCCAGTACTTC.

J is TRBJ1-5 and V is TRBV10-3, with TRBD1 matching 8 bases. This CDR3 spans 15 amino acids. The trim removed 10 bases at V and 0 bases at J, leaving 8 bases unmatched. Germline V gives CDR1 ENHRY, CDR2 SYGVKD. The CDR3 sequence is CATRGQGASNQPQHF. CDR3 nucleotides: TGTGCCACCAGGGGTCAGGGGGCTAGCAATCAGCCCCAGCATTTT.

The CDR3 sequence is CSASLAASTDTQYF. CDR3 bases: TGCAGTGCTAGTCTAGCGGCTAGCACAGATACGCAGTATTTT. V and J are TRBV20-1 and TRBJ2-3; 7 nucleotides align to TRBD2. The CDR3 is 14 residues long. V lost 3 bases to trimming and J lost 0 bases; unmatched junction nucleotides: 3. The germline V gene has CDR1 DFQATT and CDR2 SNEGSKA (reference sequence).

The rearrangement uses TRBV6-5 and TRBJ1-5, with D unresolved. Germline V gene lookup returns CDR1 MNHEY and CDR2 SVGAGI. V lost 5 bases to trimming and J lost 0 bases, with 11 bases between them. The length of the CDR3 is 15 residues. The CDR3 sequence: CASSRNVNSNQPQHF. DNA for the CDR3: TGTGCCAGCAGTCGGAACGTGAATAGCAATCAGCCCCAGCATTTT.

The rearrangement links TRBV5-1 to TRBJ1-1, with a tentative D call TRBD1 (6 bases). Germline CDR1 reads SGHRS; CDR2 reads YFSETQ. The CDR3 consists of 14 residues. Trimming pared 3 bases from V and 7 bases from J, leaving 16 bases between. CDR3 nucleotide sequence: TGCGCCAGCAGCTCGGGCAGGGGAGGCCTTGAAGCTTTCTTT. It yields the protein CASSSGRGGLEAFF.